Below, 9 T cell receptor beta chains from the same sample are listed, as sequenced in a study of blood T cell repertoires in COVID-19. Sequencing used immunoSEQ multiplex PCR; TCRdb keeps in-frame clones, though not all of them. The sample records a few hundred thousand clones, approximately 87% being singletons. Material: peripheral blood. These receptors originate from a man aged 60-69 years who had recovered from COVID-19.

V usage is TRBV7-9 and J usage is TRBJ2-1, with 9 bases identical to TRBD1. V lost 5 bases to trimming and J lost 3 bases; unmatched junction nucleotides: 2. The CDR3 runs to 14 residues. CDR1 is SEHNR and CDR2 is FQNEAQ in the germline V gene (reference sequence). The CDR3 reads CASSRQGGYNEQFF. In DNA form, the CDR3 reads TGTGCCAGCAGCAGACAGGGGGGCTACAATGAGCAGTTCTTC.

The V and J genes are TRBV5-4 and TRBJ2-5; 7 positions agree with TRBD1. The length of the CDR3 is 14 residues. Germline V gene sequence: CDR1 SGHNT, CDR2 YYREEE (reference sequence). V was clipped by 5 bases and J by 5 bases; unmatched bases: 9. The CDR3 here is CASSSPGTVETQYF. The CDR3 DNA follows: TGTGCCAGCAGTTCCCCGGGGACAGTGGAGACCCAGTACTTC.

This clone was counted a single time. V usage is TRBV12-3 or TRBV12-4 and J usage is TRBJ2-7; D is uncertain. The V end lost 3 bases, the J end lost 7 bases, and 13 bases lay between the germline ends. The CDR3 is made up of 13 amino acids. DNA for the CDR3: TGTGCCAGCAGTTTTGGCCCCGAGGTTGAGCAGTACTTC. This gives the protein CASSFGPEVEQYF.

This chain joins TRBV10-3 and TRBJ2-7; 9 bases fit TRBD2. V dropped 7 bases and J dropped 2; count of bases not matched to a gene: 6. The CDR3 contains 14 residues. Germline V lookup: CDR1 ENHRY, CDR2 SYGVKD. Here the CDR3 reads CAINIAGEAYEQYF. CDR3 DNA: TGTGCCATCAATATAGCGGGAGAGGCCTACGAGCAGTACTTC.

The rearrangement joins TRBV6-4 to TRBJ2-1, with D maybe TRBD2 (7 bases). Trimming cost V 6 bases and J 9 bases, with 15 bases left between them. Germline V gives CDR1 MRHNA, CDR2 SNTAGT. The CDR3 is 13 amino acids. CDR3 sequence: CASSEQGGGEQFF. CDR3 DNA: TGTGCCAGCAGCGAACAGGGAGGGGGTGAGCAGTTCTTC.

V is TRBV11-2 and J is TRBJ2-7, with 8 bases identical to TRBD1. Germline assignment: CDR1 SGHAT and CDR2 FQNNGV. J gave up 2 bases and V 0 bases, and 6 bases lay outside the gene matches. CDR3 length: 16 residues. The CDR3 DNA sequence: TGTGCCAGCAGCTTAGATAACAGGGGGGTTCCCTACGAGCAGTACTTC. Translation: CASSLDNRGVPYEQYF.

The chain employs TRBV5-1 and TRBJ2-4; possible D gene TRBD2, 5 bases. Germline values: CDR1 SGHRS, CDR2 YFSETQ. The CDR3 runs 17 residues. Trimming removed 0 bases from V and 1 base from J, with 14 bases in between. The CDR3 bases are TGCGCCAGCAGCTTGGAGTTCGGGGTTGAGGCCAAAAACATTCAGTACTTC. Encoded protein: CASSLEFGVEAKNIQYF.

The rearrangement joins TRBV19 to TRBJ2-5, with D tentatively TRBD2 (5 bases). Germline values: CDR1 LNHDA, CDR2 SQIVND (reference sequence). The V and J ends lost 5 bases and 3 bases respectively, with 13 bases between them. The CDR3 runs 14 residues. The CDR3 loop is CASSPGNSKETQYF. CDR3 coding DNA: TGTGCCAGTAGTCCCGGGAACAGCAAAGAGACCCAGTACTTC. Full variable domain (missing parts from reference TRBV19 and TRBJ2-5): DGGITQSPKYLFRKEGQNVTLSCEQNLNHDAMYWYRQDPGQGLRLIYYSQIVNDFQKGDIAEGYSVSREKKESFPLTVTSAQKNPTAFYLCASSPGNSKETQYFGPGTRLLVL.

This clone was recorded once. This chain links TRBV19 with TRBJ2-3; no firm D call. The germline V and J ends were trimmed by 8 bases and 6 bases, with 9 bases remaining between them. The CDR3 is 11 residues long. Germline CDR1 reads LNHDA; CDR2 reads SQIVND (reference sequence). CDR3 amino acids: CASLIGDTQYF. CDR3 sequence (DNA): TGTGCCAGTTTAATCGGTGATACGCAGTATTTT.